Below are 21 T cell receptor beta chains sequenced from a single sample in a study of spatial heterogeneity in lung cancer. The time point is: sample taken at primary tumor resection. TCRdb processed the 5' RACE reads anew with MiXCR; each CDR3 protein has one entry. The sample lists 25,000 or so distinct CDR3 sequences, approximately 4.7% occurring once. Here the sequenced sample was PBMCs, taken at surgery. Every receptor here comes from a male donor with early-stage non-small cell lung cancer.

This clonotype was seen many times. The chain is built from TRBV24-1 and TRBJ2-6; tentatively, D is TRBD2 (5 bases). Germline loops: CDR1 KGHDR, CDR2 SFDVKD. The V end was cut by 9 bases, the J end by 0 bases, with 8 bases between. The CDR3 sequence is 14 residues long. This CDR3 is CATAGVSGANVLTF. In DNA form, the CDR3 reads TGTGCCACCGCGGGCGTCTCTGGGGCCAACGTCCTGACTTTC.

This clonotype has ten or more counts. The V gene is TRBV5-1, the J gene TRBJ2-1; D tentatively reads TRBD1 or TRBD2 (7 bases each). Germline V lookup: CDR1 SGHRS, CDR2 YFSETQ. V was trimmed by 3 bases and J by 3 bases, leaving 13 bases between them. This CDR3 spans 15 amino acids. DNA for the CDR3: TGCGCCAGCAGCTCCCAGGGGGGGCTCTACAATGAGCAGTTCTTC. Translating it yields CASSSQGGLYNEQFF.

Only a few counts were recorded for this clonotype. The chain combines TRBV18 with TRBJ2-5, with 8 bases identical to TRBD2. The CDR3 runs 16 residues. Germline CDR1 and CDR2: KGHSH and LQKENI. After removal of 4 bases from V and 4 bases from J, the junction contained 11 bases not matched to a gene. The CDR3 region is CASSLVAAGALETQYF. In DNA form, the CDR3 reads TGTGCCAGCTCACTGGTTGCAGCGGGAGCATTAGAGACCCAGTACTTC.

This clonotype counts as medium-sized. The chain joins TRBV7-8 to TRBJ2-7; D is uncertain. With 3 bases removed from V and 5 bases from J, the gap between germline ends came to 11 bases. The germline CDR1 and CDR2 sequences are SGHVS and FQNEAQ. The CDR3 extends over 13 amino acids. The CDR3 loop reads CASSFGAGHEQYF. In DNA form, the CDR3 reads TGTGCCAGCAGCTTCGGCGCAGGCCACGAGCAGTACTTC.

V gene TRBV27 combines with J gene TRBJ2-1, with TRBD2 matching 9 bases. V shed 6 bases and J 9 bases; nucleotides not matched to a gene: 6. The CDR3 has 13 amino acids. The germline V gene has CDR1 MNHEY and CDR2 SMNVEV (reference sequence). The CDR3, as DNA: TGTGCCAGCAGGGCGGGAGGGAGTGGTGAGCAGTTCTTC. Translated, it gives CASRAGGSGEQFF.

This clonotype was detected many times. This chain connects TRBV24-1 to TRBJ2-3, with unresolved D. Between the trimmed V and J ends, which lost 0 bases and 4 bases, there was a span of 4 bases. The CDR3 is 13 residues long. Germline-derived CDR1 and CDR2 are KGHDR and SFDVKD. Here the CDR3 DNA reads TGTGCCACCAGTGATTTGGGGCCAGATACGCAGTATTTT. It is translated as CATSDLGPDTQYF.

Ten or more counts support this clonotype. The chain combines TRBV14 with TRBJ2-7; D remains ambiguous. The CDR3 spans 16 residues. Germline loops: CDR1 SGHDN, CDR2 FVKESK. V was clipped by 1 base and J by 3 bases, with 16 bases between them. The CDR3 sequence: CASSQGAPSWGYEQYF. CDR3 DNA sequence: TGTGCCAGCAGCCAAGGGGCGCCCAGTTGGGGCTACGAGCAGTACTTC.

This clonotype was counted at least ten times. V gene TRBV7-2 combines with J gene TRBJ1-2; unclear D gene. The CDR3 is made up of 12 amino acids. From germline, CDR1 is SGHTA and CDR2 FQGNSA. The V end was cut by 3 bases, the J end by 3 bases, with 5 bases between. CDR3 bases: TGTGCCAGCAGCTTTGGGGACTATGGCTACACCTTC. Residues: CASSFGDYGYTF.

This clonotype appeared many times. The chain joins TRBV12-3 or TRBV12-4 to TRBJ1-5; 7 bases map to TRBD1. Trimming removed 6 bases from V and 2 bases from J; junction bases left unmatched: 4. This CDR3 has 14 amino acids. This chain's CDR3 is CASSKTGGNQPQHF. CDR3 DNA sequence: TGTGCCAGCAGCAAAACAGGGGGCAATCAGCCCCAGCATTTT.

This clonotype was counted at least ten times. The V call is TRBV5-1, the J call TRBJ2-3; no firm D call. The V gene's germline CDR1 is SGHRS and CDR2 YFSETQ. The CDR3 runs 13 residues. Trimming pared 2 bases from V and 4 bases from J, leaving 8 bases between. The CDR3 reads CASSLGYSDTQYF. The CDR3 bases are TGCGCCAGCAGCTTAGGTTACTCAGATACGCAGTATTTT.

This clonotype showed up many times. The chain uses TRBV19 and TRBJ1-5, with D tentatively TRBD1 (6 bases). Germline-derived CDR1 and CDR2 are LNHDA and SQIVND (reference sequence). This CDR3 is built from 13 residues. V gave up 9 bases and J gave up 7 bases, with 16 bases separating them. The DNA of the CDR3 is TGTGCCAGCTCGGGGGGGGCAAGGCAGCCCCAGCATTTT. The encoded protein is CASSGGARQPQHF. Full variable domain (rest looked up from reference TRBV19 and TRBJ1-5): DGGITQSPKYLFRKEGQNVTLSCEQNLNHDAMYWYRQDPGQGLRLIYYSQIVNDFQKGDIAEGYSVSREKKESFPLTVTSAQKNPTAFYLCASSGGARQPQHFGDGTRLSIL.

The table lists this clonotype with many counts. This chain joins TRBV5-1 and TRBJ2-1; unclear D gene. This CDR3 is 15 amino acids long. Looked up from germline, CDR1 is SGHRS and CDR2 is YFSETQ. V lost 0 bases and J 4 bases, leaving 11 bases between the germline ends. The CDR3 here is CASSLAPGSYNEQFF. The CDR3 bases are TGCGCCAGCAGCTTGGCCCCTGGCAGTTACAATGAGCAGTTCTTC.

This clonotype was counted at least ten times. This chain connects TRBV20-1 to TRBJ1-1, with D perhaps matching TRBD1 (5 bases). V gave up 5 bases and J gave up 3 bases, with 19 bases separating them. Germline CDR1 and CDR2: DFQATT and SNEGSKA (reference sequence). This CDR3 has 15 residues. The CDR3 loop is CSAGLAGRWDTEAFF. In DNA, the CDR3 is TGCAGTGCTGGACTGGCAGGGCGTTGGGACACTGAAGCTTTCTTT.

The chain carries TRBV18 and TRBJ2-5; 7 bases match TRBD1. The CDR3 is made up of 17 amino acids. V lost 0 bases, J lost 5 bases, and 12 bases stayed unmatched. Germline CDR1 KGHSH, CDR2 LQKENI. This CDR3 reads CASSPPRAPGGTETQYF. The CDR3, as DNA: TGTGCCAGCTCACCACCGCGGGCCCCAGGGGGTACCGAGACCCAGTACTTC.

This clonotype appeared a few times. The rearrangement joins TRBV19 to TRBJ2-5; D gene unclear. Trimming shortened V by 2 bases and J by 1 base, and 11 bases separated the two germline ends. This CDR3 spans 15 amino acids. In germline, CDR1 is LNHDA, CDR2 SQIVND (reference sequence). The CDR3 loop is CASSISWPPQETQYF. CDR3 DNA sequence: TGTGCCAGTAGTATATCATGGCCCCCCCAAGAGACCCAGTACTTC.

Many counts were recorded for this clonotype. The chain combines TRBV7-2 with TRBJ2-2, with TRBD2 matching over 8 bases. Germline CDR1 is SGHTA and CDR2 is FQGNSA. J was trimmed by 4 bases and V by 2 bases; bases with no gene match: 3. This CDR3 is 15 amino acids long. The CDR3 DNA reads as TGTGCCAGCAGCTTACAGACTAGCGTCACCGGGGAGCTGTTTTTT. Translated: CASSLQTSVTGELFF.

This clonotype is deemed medium-sized. The V call is TRBV28, the J call TRBJ1-6; D is unresolved. The V gene lost 3 bases and the J gene lost 9 bases, with 6 bases spanning the gap. CDR3 length equals 12 residues. In germline, CDR1 is MDHEN, CDR2 SYDVKM. CDR3 sequence (DNA): TGTGCCAGCAGTTTGTTTACTTCACCCCTCCACTTT. Protein: CASSLFTSPLHF. The full variable domain, its missing parts supplied by reference TRBV28 and TRBJ1-6, is DVKVTQSSRYLVKRTGEKVFLECVQDMDHENMFWYRQDPGLGLRLIYFSYDVKMKEKGDIPEGYSVSREKKERFSLILESASTNQTSMYLCASSLFTSPLHFGNGTRLTVT.

This clonotype came up a few times. The chain is built from TRBV12-3 or TRBV12-4 and TRBJ2-1; perhaps TRBD2 as D (7 bases). Trimming pared 1 base from V and 6 bases from J, leaving 10 bases between. The CDR3 has 14 amino acids. In DNA form, the CDR3 reads TGTGCCAGCAGTTTAGGGGCGGGGGCCAATGAGCAGTTCTTC. This translates into CASSLGAGANEQFF.

This clonotype was counted at least ten times. J is TRBJ2-7 and V is TRBV15, with D perhaps matching TRBD1 (7 bases). The germline V and J ends were trimmed by 3 bases and 3 bases, with 15 bases remaining between them. CDR3 length: 15 residues. Germline CDR1 LNHNV, CDR2 YYDKDF (reference sequence). The CDR3 nucleotides are TGTGCCACCAGCAGGGGGGGAGGACAGGTCTACGAGCAGTACTTC. It specifies CATSRGGGQVYEQYF.

This clonotype is judged medium-sized (0.01 to 0.1%). V gene TRBV7-9 combines with J gene TRBJ2-3; D uncertain. The CDR3 contains 14 residues. CDR1 and CDR2 from the germline V gene are SEHNR and FQNEAQ (reference sequence). The V and J ends lost 5 bases and 3 bases respectively, with 12 bases between them. CDR3 protein: CASSLVPDTDTQYF. The CDR3 DNA follows: TGTGCCAGCAGCCTCGTCCCTGATACAGATACGCAGTATTTT.

This clonotype was observed a few times. This chain links TRBV30 with TRBJ1-1; D is undetermined. The CDR3 has 13 amino acids. With 0 bases removed from V and 1 base from J, the gap between germline ends came to 6 bases. Germline loops: CDR1 GTSNPN, CDR2 SVGIG (reference sequence). CDR3 region: CAWSVVGNTEAFF. CDR3 bases: TGTGCCTGGAGTGTGGTGGGGAACACTGAAGCTTTCTTT.